This TCR beta chain was found in a study of blood T cell repertoires in COVID-19. Background on the study: The analysed material was cDNA or gDNA that came from T cells, B-cell-depleted T cells, or PBMCs.

Study processing details: Amplifying reference gene primers gave estimates of nucleated cell counts. Libraries were prepared by immunoSEQ multiplex PCR; TCRdb keeps only in-frame clonotypes and omits some of them. V, J and clone size reflect that table, while D and trimming were determined from the DNA. The profile shows 160,000 or so clones, more than 65% of them singletons. V gave up 4 bases and J gave up 1 base; unmatched junction bases: 5. Germline CDR1 reads SGHRS; CDR2 reads YFSETQ. The CDR3 sequence is 15 residues long. Sequenced: peripheral blood. The sequence was obtained from an elderly woman with acute or convalescent COVID-19. V is TRBV5-1 and J is TRBJ1-2; 9 nucleotides agree with TRBD1. CDR3 sequence reads: CASSTGQGFNYGYTF. CDR3 nucleotide sequence: TGCGCCAGCAGCACGGGACAGGGCTTTAACTATGGCTACACCTTC.